These T cell receptor beta chains were read from a single sample in a study of OX40 agonist ivuxolimab in advanced cancers. The table came from immunoSEQ multiplex PCR; TCRdb's copy has only in-frame clones and leaves some out. The sample has fewer than 85,000 clones, around four fifths seen once. Specimen: CD4+ or CD8+ T cells sorted from blood, collected in a trial of the OX40 agonist ivuxolimab. The receptors here all came from an adult with an advanced solid tumor such as melanoma, head and neck, liver or kidney cancer. CDR3s include the opening cysteine and the closing phenylalanine or tryptophan. A D gene is named only where the DNA matches it firmly. The size entry is marked missing in some rows and otherwise reads once, few, many or a size class.

d_call	v_call	clone_size	j_call	cdr3_aa	cdr3_nt
.	TRBV2	.	TRBJ2-1	CATRTWGYNEQFF	TGTGCCACCCGCACTTGGGGCTACAATGAGCAGTTCTTC
.	TRBV29-1	.	TRBJ1-2	CSVLNPLGYTF	TGCAGCGTTCTTAACCCTCTCGGCTACACCTTC
.	TRBV7-2	.	TRBJ2-7	CASRRTATYEQYF	TGTGCCAGCCGCCGGACAGCTACCTACGAGCAGTACTTC
TRBD1	TRBV12-5	.	TRBJ2-1	CASGLGGIGGGNEQFF	TGTGCTAGTGGTTTGGGAGGGATAGGGGGCGGCAATGAGCAGTTCTTC
TRBD1	TRBV19	.	TRBJ2-7	CASSADRGGEQYF	TGTGCCAGTAGTGCCGACAGGGGAGGCGAGCAGTACTTC
.	TRBV7-2	.	TRBJ2-7	CASSLDKEQYF	TGTGCCAGCAGCTTAGATAAAGAGCAGTACTTC
.	TRBV28	once	TRBJ2-2	CASPSANTGELFF	TGTGCCAGCCCCAGCGCGAACACCGGGGAGCTGTTTTTT
.	TRBV7-2	.	TRBJ1-1	CASSSGLRNTEAFF	TGTGCCAGCAGCTCTGGACTCAGGAACACTGAAGCTTTCTTT
.	TRBV6-1	once	TRBJ1-5	CASSGQDNQPQHF	TGTGCCAGCAGTGGACAGGACAATCAGCCCCAGCATTTT
TRBD2	TRBV10-1	.	TRBJ2-7	CASSESTSGFYEQYF	TGCGCCAGCAGTGAGTCAACTAGCGGGTTCTACGAGCAGTACTTC
TRBD1	TRBV6-5	.	TRBJ2-1	CASRRQGINEQFF	TGTGCCAGCAGGAGACAGGGGATCAATGAGCAGTTCTTC
.	TRBV12-5	.	TRBJ1-4	CASGLFGRSDEKLFF	TGTGCTAGTGGTTTGTTTGGGAGGAGTGACGAAAAACTGTTTTTT
TRBD1	TRBV11-3	.	TRBJ1-5	CASSSTGGGNQPQHF	TGTGCCAGCAGCTCCACAGGGGGTGGCAATCAGCCCCAGCATTTT
TRBD1	TRBV5-4	.	TRBJ2-7	CASSLGGARDRGLHEQYF	TGTGCCAGCAGCTTGGGGGGGGCCCGGGACAGGGGCTTGCACGAGCAGTACTTC
TRBD2	TRBV7-2	once	TRBJ2-7	CASSFPLAGVSYEQYF	TGTGCCAGCAGCTTCCCCCTAGCGGGGGTTTCCTACGAGCAGTACTTC
.	TRBV27	.	TRBJ2-1	CASIGASKGNEQFF	TGTGCCAGCATCGGGGCTTCCAAGGGCAATGAGCAGTTCTTC
.	TRBV7-2	.	TRBJ2-1	CASSLGGPDNEQFF	TGTGCCAGCAGCTTAGGCGGCCCGGACAATGAGCAGTTCTTC
.	TRBV5-8	once	TRBJ1-6	CASSIPSYNSPLHF	TGTGCCAGCAGCATCCCCTCCTATAATTCACCCCTCCACTTT
.	TRBV30	.	TRBJ1-4	CAWSQNRNEKLFF	TGTGCCTGGAGTCAGAACCGTAATGAAAAACTGTTTTTT
.	TRBV5-1	.	TRBJ1-6	CASSLGVPFLNSPLHF	TGCGCCAGCAGCTTAGGGGTACCCTTTCTTAATTCACCCCTCCACTTT
TRBD1	TRBV19	once	TRBJ1-1	CASSIQAGTGYVNTEAFF	TGTGCCAGTAGTATCCAAGCCGGGACAGGGTACGTGAACACTGAAGCTTTCTTT
TRBD1	TRBV18	.	TRBJ1-5	CASSPDRVFNQPQHF	TGTGCCAGCTCACCAGACAGGGTCTTTAATCAGCCCCAGCATTTT
.	TRBV5-1	.	TRBJ1-3	CASSLNGENTIYF	TGCGCCAGCAGCTTGAATGGAGAGAACACCATATATTTT
.	TRBV27	.	TRBJ1-6	CASRSSGTSSSYNSPLHF	TGTGCCAGCAGAAGCTCCGGGACTTCGAGCTCCTATAATTCACCCCTCCACTTT